This TCR beta chain was obtained from a study of T-cell memory formation after mild COVID-19. The wider study: Largely donor-specific sequence clusters came from a couple of donors.

In the case of this clonotype: Its specificity is unknown.

TCRdb reprocessed the 5' RACE reads via MiXCR and lists one record per CDR3 protein. The table has hundreds of thousands of distinct CDR3 sequences, 18% seen once; the top ten hold about 12%. Regarding the study as a whole: Detection of some responders pre-infection suggested pre-existing cross-reactive memory T cells participated. The SARS-CoV-2 specificity of second-wave clones reaching peak at day 37 remained unverified.

The sequence derives from an adult woman who had mild COVID-19 (a few samples of this study predate the infection). Cell type and time point are not known. Input material: PBMCs or a T cell subset sorted from them (not recorded which).

CDR3 DNA sequence: TGTGCCAGCAGTTTTAAGAATGAGCAGTTCTTC. This translates into CASSFKNEQFF. The chain recombines TRBV27 with TRBJ2-1; no firm D call. Trimming took off 3 bases at V and 7 bases at J, with 4 bases between the two ends. There are 11 residues in the CDR3. Germline assignment: CDR1 MNHEY and CDR2 SMNVEV (reference sequence).